This is a list of T cell receptor beta chains from one sample in a study of T cells after yellow fever vaccination. TCRdb processed the 5' RACE reads anew with MiXCR; each CDR3 protein has one entry. The repertoire holds 400,000 to 450,000 distinct CDR3 sequences, with about 17% as singletons. The sequencing used PBMCs, collected before the yellow fever booster vaccination. The receptor set was obtained from a man aged 18-30 years who received the YFV17D yellow fever vaccine. CDR3s include the opening cysteine and the closing phenylalanine or tryptophan. A D gene is named only where the DNA matches it firmly. Clone size is stated in some rows and not others, as once, few, many or a class when expanded.

J	size	D	V	length	DNA	CDR3
TRBJ2-1	few	TRBD2	TRBV15	17	TGTGCCACCAGCAGAGACCGGACTAGCGGGGGGAGGAATGAGCAGTTCTTC	CATSRDRTSGGRNEQFF
TRBJ2-3	few	TRBD2	TRBV7-2	15	TGTGCCAGCAGCTTACGGCGGGGAGGGACAGATACGCAGTATTTT	CASSLRRGGTDTQYF
TRBJ2-3	few	NA	TRBV12-3/TRBV12-4	14	TGTGCCAGCAGTGATCGACCTGGTCAAGATACGCAGTATTTT	CASSDRPGQDTQYF
TRBJ2-5	NA	NA	TRBV7-2	16	TGTGCCAGCAGCTTAGGCTCCGGGAACCAGCTTGAGACCCAGTACTTC	CASSLGSGNQLETQYF
TRBJ2-3	few	TRBD1	TRBV11-2	15	TGTGCCAGCAGCTCGACGACAGGGGGCGGAAATACGCAGTATTTT	CASSSTTGGGNTQYF
TRBJ1-1	few	NA	TRBV10-1	14	TGCGCCAGCAGTGAAGCCGGAGTGGAACAGGAAGCTTTCTTT	CASSEAGVEQEAFF
TRBJ2-7	NA	NA	TRBV6-5	12	TGTGCCAGCAGTGCGGGGTACTACGAGCAGTACTTC	CASSAGYYEQYF
TRBJ2-2	few	TRBD2	TRBV20-1	17	TGCAGTGCTAGATCGTTGCGGGGGGCTCCGAACACCGGGGAGCTGTTTTTT	CSARSLRGAPNTGELFF
TRBJ2-5	many	NA	TRBV27	13	TGTGCCAGCAGTTTGTCCGGAACAGAGACCCAGTACTTC	CASSLSGTETQYF
TRBJ1-5	few	TRBD1	TRBV20-1	15	TGCAGTGCTACACAGGGGAATCGGGCTGGTCAGCCCCAGCATTTT	CSATQGNRAGQPQHF
TRBJ1-1	few	NA	TRBV29-1	14	TGCAGCGTTGGGACGGGAGGGGGTACCACTGAAGCTTTCTTT	CSVGTGGGTTEAFF
TRBJ2-7	NA	NA	TRBV10-3	13	TGTGCCATCAGTGACGGGGGGCGATACGAGCAGTACTTC	CAISDGGRYEQYF
TRBJ1-5	few	NA	TRBV6-5	14	TGTGCCAGCAGCCTTACAGGGCAAGGGCAGCCCCAGCATTTT	CASSLTGQGQPQHF
TRBJ2-3	NA	NA	TRBV10-2	12	TGCGCCAGCAGTGAGGAAGTGAATACGCAGTATTTT	CASSEEVNTQYF
TRBJ2-3	few	TRBD2	TRBV4-2	19	TGTGCCAGCAGCCAAGATCCCGGGGGGGCCAATCCCGCCACAGATACGCAGTATTTT	CASSQDPGGANPATDTQYF
TRBJ1-6	few	NA	TRBV7-6	16	TGTGCCAGCAGCTTAGTGGCGGGGGGATCGGATTCACCCCTCCACTTT	CASSLVAGGSDSPLHF
TRBJ2-5	NA	NA	TRBV18	14	TGTGCCAGCTCACTCCGGCCGCTCACGGAGACCCAGTACTTC	CASSLRPLTETQYF
TRBJ1-2	few	NA	TRBV20-1	19	TGCAGTGCTAGAGGGTTTCGACGACAGCAGACACCTCATCTCGATGGCTACACCTTC	CSARGFRRQQTPHLDGYTF
TRBJ1-6	few	NA	TRBV7-2	15	TGTGCCAGCAGCCGCCCCGGGGCCAGGGATTCACCCCTCCACTTT	CASSRPGARDSPLHF
TRBJ1-6	NA	NA	TRBV14	17	TGTGCCAGCAGCCATCTCCCCGGGCAGGAGGACAATTCACCCCTCCACTTT	CASSHLPGQEDNSPLHF
TRBJ2-6	NA	NA	TRBV11-2	13	TGTGCCCAACGAAGGTCTGGGGCCAACGTCCTGACTTTC	CAQRRSGANVLTF
TRBJ1-4	NA	TRBD1	TRBV19	20	TGTGCCAGTAGTATAATCCTTTCCTGGACAGGGGGCATGGCCACCGAAAAACTGTTTTTT	CASSIILSWTGGMATEKLFF